This T cell receptor (beta chain) derives from a study of blood T cells in healthy people across ages. Findings and limits, study-wide: The CMV status of each donor remained undetermined, and this could have confounded shifts in expanded clonotypes. The fall in TCR beta diversity per million T cells was roughly linear with age.

The germline V gene encodes CDR1 MNHEY and CDR2 SVGEGT. The CDR3 contains 14 residues. The trim removed 9 bases at V and 3 bases at J, leaving 9 bases unmatched. Together with a sample-barcoded 5' primer, a J-beta primer mix was included in a second PCR lasting roughly 7 to 11 cycles. TCRdb re-analysed the 5' RACE reads in MiXCR, keeping a single row per CDR3 protein. The sample gives 550,000 to 750,000 distinct CDR3 sequences, around a fifth of which show up once; roughly 3.6% is in the top ten. In this sample, this clonotype turned up many times. Its antigen remains unknown. Donors ranged from roughly 6 to 100 years old and were healthy Caucasians in Russia.

V is TRBV6-2 or TRBV6-3 and J is TRBJ2-7; 9 nucleotides match TRBD1. Sample: blood. The TCR comes from a man aged 65 to 79 in good health. The DNA for the CDR3 is TGTGCCAGTTCCCGGGACAGGGTTTTCTACGAGCAGTACTTC. Encoded protein: CASSRDRVFYEQYF.